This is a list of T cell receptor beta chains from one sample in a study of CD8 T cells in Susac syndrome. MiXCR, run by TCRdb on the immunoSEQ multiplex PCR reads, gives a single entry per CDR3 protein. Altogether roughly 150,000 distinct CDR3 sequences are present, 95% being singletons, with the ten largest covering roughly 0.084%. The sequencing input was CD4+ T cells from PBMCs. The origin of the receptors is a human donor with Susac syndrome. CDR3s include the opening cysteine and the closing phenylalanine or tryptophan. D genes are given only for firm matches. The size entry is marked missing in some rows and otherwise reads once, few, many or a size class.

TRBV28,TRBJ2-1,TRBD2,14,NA,TGTGCCAGCAGTTTGGGACTAGCGGGAGATGAGCAGTTCTTC,CASSLGLAGDEQFF
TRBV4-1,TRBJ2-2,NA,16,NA,TGCGCCAGCAGCCAAGTAGGGGGGGCGAACACCGGGGAGCTGTTTTTT,CASSQVGGANTGELFF
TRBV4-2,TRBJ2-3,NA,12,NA,TGTGCCAGCAGCCACCGAGCCAATACGCAGTATTTT,CASSHRANTQYF
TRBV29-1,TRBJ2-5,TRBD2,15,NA,TGCAGCGTTAGGGGAGGGACGGTAAAGCAAGAGACCCAGTACTTC,CSVRGGTVKQETQYF
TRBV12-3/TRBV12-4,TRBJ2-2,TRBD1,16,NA,TGTGCCAGCAGGGGAAACTTGGGACAGCTCACCGGGGAGCTGTTTTTT,CASRGNLGQLTGELFF
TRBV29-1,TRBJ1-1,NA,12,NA,TGCAGCGTTCGCCCTGGAGGGACTGAAGCTTTCTTT,CSVRPGGTEAFF
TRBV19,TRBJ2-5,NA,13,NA,TGTGCCAGTAGTATGGCGGTCAAGGGGACCCAGTACTTC,CASSMAVKGTQYF
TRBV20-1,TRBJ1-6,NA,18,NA,TGCAGTGCTAGAGATGGATTAGAAGATAGCTCCTATAATTCACCCCTCCACTTT,CSARDGLEDSSYNSPLHF
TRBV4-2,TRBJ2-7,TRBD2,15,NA,TGTGCCAGCAGCCAAGAGGAGGGGACTAGTAACGAGCAGTACTTC,CASSQEEGTSNEQYF
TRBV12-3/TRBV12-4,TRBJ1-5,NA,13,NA,TGTGCCAGCAGTTTAACGGATTATCAGCCCCAGCATTTT,CASSLTDYQPQHF
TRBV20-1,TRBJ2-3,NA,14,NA,TGCAGTGCTCGGGTGGCTAGCATCACAGATACGCAGTATTTT,CSARVASITDTQYF
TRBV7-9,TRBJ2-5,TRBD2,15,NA,TGTGCCAGCAGCTTGGAGGCGGGGGGACCGCGGGCCCAGTACTTC,CASSLEAGGPRAQYF
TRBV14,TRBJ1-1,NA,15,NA,TGTGCCAGCAGCCCACTCGGACCCTGGAACACTGAAGCTTTCTTT,CASSPLGPWNTEAFF
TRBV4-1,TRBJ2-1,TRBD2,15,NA,TGCGCCAGCAGCCAACCGGGACTAAAGGACAATGAGCAGTTCTTC,CASSQPGLKDNEQFF
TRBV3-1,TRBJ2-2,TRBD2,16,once,TGTGCCAGCAGCCAAGTGGGCGCTAGCGGTCCCGGGGAGCTGTTTTTT,CASSQVGASGPGELFF
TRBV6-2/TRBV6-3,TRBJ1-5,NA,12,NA,TGTGCCAGCAGCGATCGGGATTGGCCCCAGCATTTT,CASSDRDWPQHF
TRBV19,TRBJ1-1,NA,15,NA,TGTGCCAGTAGGACGTGGCAAGAAAGAAACACTGAAGCTTTCTTT,CASRTWQERNTEAFF